This is a list of T cell receptor beta chains from one sample in a study of Tregs in tolerant kidney transplant recipients. Repertoires were generated with immunoSEQ multiplex PCR, while TCRdb's copy carries only in-frame clones and drops some. The repertoire includes some 16,000 clones, around 90% of them detected once, and 10% to 15% sits in the top ten. Sequencing was performed on CD8+ T cells from blood. Receptor source: a human donor in good health. The CDR3 runs from the conserved cysteine through the conserved F or W. A D gene is named only where the DNA matches it firmly. Not every row has a clone size; where given, it reads once, few, many or a size class.

v_gene	j_gene	abundance	d_gene	CDR3aa	CDR3nt
TRBV7-2	TRBJ2-1	-	-	CASSPGLSDEQFF	TGTGCCAGCAGCCCGGGACTCTCGGATGAGCAGTTCTTC
TRBV27	TRBJ1-2	-	-	CASSLTTGVLDGYTF	TGTGCCAGCAGTTTGACGACGGGGGTGCTTGATGGCTACACCTTC
TRBV9	TRBJ2-6	-	-	CASSGISSGANVLTF	TGTGCCAGCAGCGGAATTAGCTCTGGGGCCAACGTCCTGACTTTC
TRBV5-1	TRBJ2-7	-	-	CASSGVDTYEQYF	TGCGCCAGCAGCGGGGTGGACACCTACGAGCAGTACTTC
TRBV4-3	TRBJ1-5	-	-	CASSQTRGRGQPQHF	TGCGCCAGCAGCCAGACCCGGGGGCGCGGTCAGCCCCAGCATTTT
TRBV7-2	TRBJ1-5	-	TRBD1	CASSWGTGEGQPQHF	TGTGCCAGCAGCTGGGGGACAGGGGAGGGACAGCCCCAGCATTTT
TRBV9	TRBJ2-3	-	-	CASSVGGLAPDTQYF	TGTGCCAGCAGCGTAGGGGGGCTAGCGCCAGATACGCAGTATTTT
TRBV7-6	TRBJ2-1	-	TRBD2	CASSLFSWTSDGDEQFF	TGTGCCAGCAGCTTGTTTTCATGGACTAGCGACGGAGATGAGCAGTTCTTC
TRBV5-1	TRBJ1-2	-	-	CASRRGPTGYTF	TGCGCCAGCAGGCGGGGGCCCACTGGCTACACCTTC
TRBV7-2	TRBJ2-3	-	TRBD2	CASSLAGTSSDTQYF	TGTGCCAGCAGCTTAGCCGGGACTAGCTCAGATACGCAGTATTTT
TRBV4-1	TRBJ1-1	-	TRBD1	CASSQVQGAGTEAFF	TGCGCCAGCAGCCAAGTACAGGGGGCAGGAACTGAAGCTTTCTTT
TRBV4-3	TRBJ2-6	-	-	CASSPTAWANVLTF	TGCGCCAGCAGTCCTACGGCGTGGGCCAACGTCCTGACTTTC
TRBV7-8	TRBJ1-4	medium-sized	-	CASSLQGPNEKLFF	TGTGCCAGCAGCTTACAGGGGCCGAATGAAAAACTGTTTTTT
TRBV9	TRBJ1-1	-	-	CASSVGGWGTEAFF	TGTGCCAGCAGCGTAGGGGGATGGGGCACTGAAGCTTTCTTT
TRBV19	TRBJ1-2	-	TRBD1	CASRTGLEGYTF	TGTGCCAGTAGGACAGGGCTGGAGGGCTACACCTTC
TRBV9	TRBJ2-7	-	-	CASSAPDNTREQYF	TGTGCCAGCAGCGCCCCAGATAACACAAGGGAGCAGTACTTC
TRBV27	TRBJ1-1	-	TRBD1	CASSLRQGNTEAFF	TGTGCCAGCAGTCTAAGACAGGGGAACACTGAAGCTTTCTTT
TRBV30	TRBJ2-7	-	-	CAWSEGQMAYEQYF	TGTGCCTGGTCGGAAGGGCAGATGGCCTACGAGCAGTACTTC
TRBV7-2	TRBJ2-7	-	TRBD2	CASSLLPGLAGGEQYF	TGTGCCAGCAGCTTACTACCGGGACTAGCGGGGGGCGAGCAGTACTTC
TRBV5-8	TRBJ2-1	-	-	CASSLHLGGAEQFF	TGTGCCAGCAGCTTACACCTTGGAGGCGCTGAGCAGTTCTTC
TRBV27	TRBJ2-5	-	-	CASSSRAEETQYF	TGTGCCAGCAGTTCGAGGGCCGAAGAGACCCAGTACTTC
TRBV30	TRBJ2-7	-	-	CAWSGLRTASEQYF	TGTGCCTGGAGTGGCTTGAGGACGGCCTCCGAGCAGTACTTC